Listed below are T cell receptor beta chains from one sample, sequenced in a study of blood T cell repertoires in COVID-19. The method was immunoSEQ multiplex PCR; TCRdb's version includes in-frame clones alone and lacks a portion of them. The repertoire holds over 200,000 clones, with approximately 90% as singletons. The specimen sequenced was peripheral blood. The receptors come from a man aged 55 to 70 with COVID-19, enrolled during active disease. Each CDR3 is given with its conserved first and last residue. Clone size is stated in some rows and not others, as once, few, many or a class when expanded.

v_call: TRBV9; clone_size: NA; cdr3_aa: CASSVEARGGNYGYTF
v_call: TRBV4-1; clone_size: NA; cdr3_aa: CASSFGGLASGEQFF
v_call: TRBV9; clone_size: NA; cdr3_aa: CASSTDSHEQYF
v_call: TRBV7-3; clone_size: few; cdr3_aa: CASSLTPGAHSPLHF
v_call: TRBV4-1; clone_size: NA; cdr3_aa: CASSHLAGAGDTQYF
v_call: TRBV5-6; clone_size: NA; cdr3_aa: CASSLVAGAWTNEKLFF
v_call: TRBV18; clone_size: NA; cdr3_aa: CASSPGRGSESSYGYTF
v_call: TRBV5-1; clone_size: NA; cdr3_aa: CASSDPGLGMNEQFF
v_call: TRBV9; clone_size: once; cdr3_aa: CASSGGGVDEQFF
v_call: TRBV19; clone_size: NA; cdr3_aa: CASSIGTGELFF
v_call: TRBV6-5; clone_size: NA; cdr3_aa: CASWQVPGSNQPQHF
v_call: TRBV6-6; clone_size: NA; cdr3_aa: CASSWGQGANTGELFF
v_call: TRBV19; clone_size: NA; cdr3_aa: CASSRRGLGVIGANVLTF
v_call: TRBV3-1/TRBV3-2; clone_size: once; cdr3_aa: CASSLPRGLADSYNEQFF
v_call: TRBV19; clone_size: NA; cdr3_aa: CASTDTLNTEAFF
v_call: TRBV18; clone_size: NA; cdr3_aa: CASSPETAGQPQHF
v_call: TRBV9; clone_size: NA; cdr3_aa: CASSGSGSGPGELFF